The source of this T cell receptor (beta chain) is a study of tumor-infiltrating lymphocytes in primary liver carcinoma. Study results and caveats: Researchers found tumor-adjacent and tumor-blood pairs overlapped less than tumor region pairs.

Comments on this clonotype: Its antigen remains unknown.

The source of the blood RNA was unsorted whole blood, and germline DNA was extracted as well. In advance of surgery, approximately 4.2 milliliters of peripheral blood were collected. The CDR3 has 14 residues. The germline V gene has CDR1 SQVTM and CDR2 ANQGSEA. Total RNA amounting to 450 to 500 ng was the source from which TCR beta cDNA was made with a constant-region primer. Employing slightly modified ARM-PCR, three nested multiplex PCR rounds were run, and these gave rise to the TCR beta libraries. A C-beta reverse primer was combined with TRBV1-TRBV30 forward primers in the first two PCR rounds, and each round had 10 cycles. Using its own MiXCR run on the multiplex PCR reads, TCRdb lists one record per CDR3 protein. Of about 320,000 distinct CDR3 sequences in the sample, 65% were seen once.

The V and J genes are TRBV29-1 and TRBJ2-1; 10 bases are shared with TRBD1. The J call is doubtful: the DNA matches TRBJ2-7 better. Sequencing input: peripheral blood. The origin of this receptor is a man in his forties with primary liver carcinoma and hepatitis B virus infection. The CDR3 DNA sequence: TGCAGCACTCAAGGGGACAGGGGAAACAGTGAGCAGTACTTC. Amino acid sequence: CSTQGDRGNSEQYF.